The rows below give T cell receptor beta chains drawn from one sample of a study of control samples from healthy donors and cancer patients. Profiling relied on immunoSEQ multiplex PCR, and the TCRdb table lists in-frame clones only, not all of them. The sample has roughly 120,000 clones; about 95% are singletons. The sequenced material came from blood. These receptors all stem from a man aged 30-40 years in good health. CDR3s include the opening cysteine and the closing phenylalanine or tryptophan. Fields, in order: V gene, D gene, clone size, J gene, CDR3 protein, CDR3 DNA. D genes are given only for firm matches. For some rows the clone size is stated as once, few or many, or as a class when expanded; others skip it.

TRBV6-2/TRBV6-3	TRBD2	NA	TRBJ2-1	CASSLLGAGGGYNEQFF	TGTGCCAGCAGCCTCCTCGGAGCGGGGGGGGGATACAATGAGCAGTTCTTC
TRBV2	NA	NA	TRBJ1-5	CASSSEGRKNQPQHF	TGTGCCAGCAGCTCCGAGGGCAGAAAAAATCAGCCCCAGCATTTT
TRBV30	NA	NA	TRBJ2-5	CAWSVNRVGETQYF	TGTGCCTGGAGTGTAAACAGGGTGGGAGAGACCCAGTACTTC
TRBV5-1	TRBD2	NA	TRBJ2-1	CASSLVGGGSYNEQFF	TGCGCCAGCAGCTTGGTTGGCGGGGGCTCCTACAATGAGCAGTTCTTC
TRBV10-3	TRBD1	NA	TRBJ1-5	CAITGDRTWPQHF	TGTGCCATCACGGGGGACAGGACCTGGCCCCAGCATTTT
TRBV28	NA	NA	TRBJ1-2	CASSLLFQQMTYGYTF	TGTGCCAGCAGTTTACTCTTCCAACAGATGACCTATGGCTACACCTTC
TRBV5-1	NA	NA	TRBJ1-1	CASSGGTEAFF	TGCGCCAGCAGCGGGGGCACTGAAGCTTTCTTT
TRBV4-3	TRBD2	NA	TRBJ2-7	CASSQGLAGGSYEQYF	TGCGCCAGCAGCCAAGGACTAGCGGGGGGATCCTACGAGCAGTACTTC
TRBV4-3	NA	once	TRBJ2-7	CASSPRDKSYEQYF	TGCGCCAGCAGCCCCCGGGACAAGTCCTACGAGCAGTACTTC
TRBV3-1/TRBV3-2	TRBD1	NA	TRBJ2-1	CASSQSGGPAYNEQFF	TGTGCCAGCAGCCAATCAGGGGGTCCCGCCTACAATGAGCAGTTCTTC
TRBV3-1/TRBV3-2	NA	NA	TRBJ2-7	CASTLRKGSSYEQYF	TGTGCCAGCACCCTGCGGAAAGGGAGCTCCTACGAGCAGTACTTC
TRBV24-1	NA	NA	TRBJ2-7	CATSEGGYEQYF	TGTGCCACCAGCGAGGGAGGTTACGAGCAGTACTTC
TRBV5-1	NA	NA	TRBJ1-4	CASSLGTATNEKLFF	TGCGCCAGCAGCCTAGGGACGGCAACTAATGAAAAACTGTTTTTT
TRBV6-5	NA	NA	TRBJ1-1	CASSFQLSNTEAFF	TGTGCCAGCAGTTTCCAACTATCTAACACTGAAGCTTTCTTT
TRBV12-5	NA	NA	TRBJ2-1	CASAGMEKVGEQFF	TGTGCTAGTGCCGGTATGGAGAAGGTGGGTGAGCAGTTCTTC
TRBV19	NA	NA	TRBJ1-1	CASTLGQEGGTEAFF	TGTGCCAGTACCCTCGGGCAGGAGGGGGGCACTGAAGCTTTCTTT
TRBV30	TRBD1	NA	TRBJ2-7	CAWSLSGGQWEQYF	TGTGCCTGGAGTCTTTCAGGGGGCCAGTGGGAGCAGTACTTC
TRBV4-3	NA	once	TRBJ1-5	CASSQVRAPNQPQHF	TGCGCCAGCAGCCAAGTTCGGGCCCCCAATCAGCCCCAGCATTTT
TRBV6-5	TRBD1	NA	TRBJ2-1	CASSWGFGQAAEQFF	TGTGCCAGCAGTTGGGGGTTTGGACAGGCGGCCGAGCAGTTCTTC
TRBV27	NA	NA	TRBJ1-5	CASSRAPIGNQPQHF	TGTGCCAGCAGTCGGGCCCCCATAGGGAATCAGCCCCAGCATTTT
TRBV7-3	NA	NA	TRBJ2-5	CASSLKGGGGVAQYF	TGTGCCAGCAGCTTAAAGGGAGGGGGCGGAGTGGCCCAGTACTTC
TRBV9	NA	NA	TRBJ2-1	CASSARPHEQFF	TGTGCCAGCAGTGCCCGGCCTCATGAGCAGTTCTTC
TRBV5-1	NA	NA	TRBJ1-4	CASSLGAGTNEKLFF	TGCGCCAGCAGCTTGGGGGCAGGCACTAATGAAAAACTGTTTTTT